The 10 T cell receptor beta chains below were found in one sample sequenced in a study of cytomegalovirus exposure and HLA in healthy donors. PCR amplification relied on 60 Vbeta primers (plus 13 Jbeta primers). Clones were read by immunoSEQ multiplex PCR, and TCRdb kept only the in-frame ones, dropping some. The table records 150,000 to 200,000 clones, approximately 82% of them present only once. What was sequenced was PBMCs. All receptors come from a woman in her thirties or forties in good health and CMV-seropositive.

The V and J genes are TRBV7-8 and TRBJ2-2, with 7 bases matching TRBD2. This CDR3 is built from 15 residues. Germline CDR1 SGHVS, CDR2 FQNEAQ. J was trimmed by 5 bases and V by 4 bases; bases with no gene match: 7. The CDR3 spells CASSSPSGGTGELFF. In DNA form, the CDR3 reads TGTGCCAGCAGCTCACCATCCGGGGGGACCGGGGAGCTGTTTTTT.

The rearrangement joins TRBV4-2 to TRBJ2-7, with a weak D call TRBD2 (5 bases). Per the germline V gene, CDR1 is LGHNA and CDR2 is YNFKEQ. V gave up 6 bases and J gave up 2 bases, with 14 bases separating them. The CDR3 sequence is 14 residues long. This CDR3 is CASSPTSTPYEQYF. The CDR3, as DNA: TGTGCCAGCAGTCCTACTAGTACTCCCTACGAGCAGTACTTC.

This chain connects TRBV29-1 to TRBJ2-7; tentatively, D is TRBD2 (5 bases). The closer fit of TRBJ2-5 to the DNA end suggests the J call may be wrong. This CDR3 contains 12 residues. Germline values: CDR1 SQVTM, CDR2 ANQGSEA. Here the CDR3 reads CSVGEPRGTQYF. The DNA of the CDR3 is TGCAGCGTTGGGGAGCCCCGGGGGACCCAGTACTTC.

This clone showed up just a few times. The same CDR3 is also encoded by other DNA sequences in this sample. This CDR3 reads CASSLAGGGTDTQYF. The CDR3 DNA reads TGTGCCAGCAGTTTAGCCGGGGGTGGCACAGATACGCAGTATTTT. The gene calls are TRBV28 and TRBJ2-3, with TRBD2 as a possible D gene (6 bases). V lost 2 bases and J lost 1, with 10 bases in between. In germline, CDR1 is MDHEN, CDR2 SYDVKM. The CDR3 contains 15 residues.

The chain uses TRBV6-5 and TRBJ1-2; TRBD1 might be the D (5 bases). V lost 5 bases and J 4 bases, leaving 17 bases between the germline ends. In germline, CDR1 is MNHEY, CDR2 SVGAGI. The CDR3 runs 15 residues. The CDR3 loop reads CASSHLQRGSYGYTF. The CDR3 nucleotides are TGTGCCAGCAGTCACCTGCAAAGGGGCAGCTATGGCTACACCTTC.

The chain recombines TRBV13 with TRBJ2-3; 11 nucleotides match TRBD1. Trimming removed 3 bases from V and 4 bases from J; junction bases left unmatched: 6. Germline CDR1 is PRHDT and CDR2 is FYEKMQ (reference sequence). This CDR3 contains 16 residues. The CDR3 coding sequence is TGTGCCAGCAGCTTTTGGACAGGGGGCGCCGCAGATACGCAGTATTTT. Amino acid sequence: CASSFWTGGAADTQYF.

The V call is TRBV6-7, the J call TRBJ2-1; 8 bases agree with TRBD2. TRBV6-7 is marked as an open reading frame, function uncertain. This CDR3 is built from 14 residues. Trimming removed 2 bases from V and 7 bases from J; junction bases left unmatched: 4. CDR3 bases: TGTGCCAGCAGTTACATAGCGGGATTGAATGAGCAGTTCTTC. Protein: CASSYIAGLNEQFF.

V is TRBV28 and J is TRBJ1-2, with 10 nucleotides matching TRBD1. The ends lost 3 bases at V and 4 bases at J; junction bases unmatched: 8. Per the germline V gene, CDR1 is MDHEN and CDR2 is SYDVKM. CDR3 length equals 16 residues. CDR3 sequence reads: CASSFLGDRGLYGYTF. The CDR3 DNA follows: TGTGCCAGCAGTTTTCTTGGGGACAGGGGCCTCTATGGCTACACCTTC.

This chain links TRBV18 with TRBJ1-3; 12 bases align to TRBD1. Germline loops: CDR1 KGHSH, CDR2 LQKENI. V was clipped by 0 bases and J by 0 bases; unmatched bases: 6. CDR3 size: 19 residues. The CDR3 DNA reads as TGTGCCAGCTCACCACCGGGACAGGGGGCTATCTTCTCTGGAAACACCATATATTTT. Translated, it gives CASSPPGQGAIFSGNTIYF.

The V and J genes are TRBV28 and TRBJ2-7; 13 positions match TRBD2. J was trimmed by 2 bases and V by 4 bases; bases with no gene match: 11. Germline CDR1 MDHEN, CDR2 SYDVKM. This CDR3 is 18 amino acids long. The chain's CDR3 is CASSSRTSGSVRAYEQYF. The CDR3 DNA is TGTGCCAGCAGTTCCAGGACTAGCGGGAGCGTCCGGGCCTACGAGCAGTACTTC.